Presented here are 4 T cell receptor beta chains from one specimen sequenced in a study of blood T cell repertoires in COVID-19. Clones were sequenced by immunoSEQ multiplex PCR, and TCRdb holds only the in-frame ones, with some missing. The table records approximately 220,000 clones, 86% of them present only once. Specimen: PBMCs or T cells enriched from blood (not recorded which). These receptors originate from a woman aged 40 to 55 with acute COVID-19.

A few counts support this clone. The rearrangement uses TRBV24-1 and TRBJ2-2; D may be TRBD1 (5 bases). Trimming removed 5 bases from V and 6 bases from J, with 18 bases in between. Germline CDR1 is KGHDR and CDR2 is SFDVKD. The CDR3 contains 16 residues. This CDR3 reads CATSVGWGGHAGELFF. In DNA, the CDR3 is TGTGCCACCAGTGTGGGGTGGGGTGGACACGCCGGGGAGCTGTTTTTT.

The chain is built from TRBV4-3 and TRBJ1-2; no clear D gene. CDR1 LGHNA and CDR2 YSLEER come from the germline V gene. With 1 base removed from V and 7 bases from J, the gap between germline ends came to 16 bases. There are 15 residues in the CDR3. CDR3: CASSQGFSLASGYTF. CDR3 nucleotides: TGCGCCAGCAGCCAAGGTTTCTCATTAGCCTCTGGCTACACCTTC.

This sequence joins TRBV3-1 (or the pseudogene TRBV3-2) and TRBJ1-2, with unresolved D. V shed 0 bases and J shed 1 base, with 9 bases lying between them. The CDR3 is made up of 15 amino acids. Germline V gives CDR1 LGHDT, CDR2 YNNKEL (reference sequence). The CDR3 loop is CASSQDLALNYGYTF. CDR3 coding DNA: TGTGCCAGCAGCCAAGACCTAGCGCTTAACTATGGCTACACCTTC.

The V and J genes are TRBV6-1 and TRBJ2-2; TRBD1 matches at 8 bases. The junction had 5 bases not matched to a gene; V was cut back by 3 bases and J by 5 bases. This CDR3 has 15 amino acids. Germline V CDR1 and CDR2: MNHNS, SASEGT. CDR3 residues: CASSDRTGPTGELFF. In DNA form, the CDR3 reads TGTGCCAGCAGTGACCGGACAGGGCCGACCGGGGAGCTGTTTTTT.